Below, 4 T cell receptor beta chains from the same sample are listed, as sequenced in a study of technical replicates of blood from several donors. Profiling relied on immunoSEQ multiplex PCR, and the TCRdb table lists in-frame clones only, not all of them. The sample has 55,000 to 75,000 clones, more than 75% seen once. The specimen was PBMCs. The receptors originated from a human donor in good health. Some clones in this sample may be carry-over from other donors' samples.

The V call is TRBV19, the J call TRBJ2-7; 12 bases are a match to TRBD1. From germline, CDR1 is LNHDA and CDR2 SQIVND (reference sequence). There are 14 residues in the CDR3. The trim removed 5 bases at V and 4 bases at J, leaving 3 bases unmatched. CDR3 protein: CASSVGQGAYEQYF. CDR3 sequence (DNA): TGTGCCAGTAGTGTGGGACAGGGGGCTTACGAGCAGTACTTC. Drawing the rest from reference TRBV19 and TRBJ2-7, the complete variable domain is DGGITQSPKYLFRKEGQNVTLSCEQNLNHDAMYWYRQDPGQGLRLIYYSQIVNDFQKGDIAEGYSVSREKKESFPLTVTSAQKNPTAFYLCASSVGQGAYEQYFGPGTRLTVT.

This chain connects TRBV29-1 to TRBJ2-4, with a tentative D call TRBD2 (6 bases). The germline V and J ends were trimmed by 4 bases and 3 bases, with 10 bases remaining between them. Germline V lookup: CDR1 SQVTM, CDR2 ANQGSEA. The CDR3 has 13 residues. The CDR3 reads CSVAGEVKNIQYF. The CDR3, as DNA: TGCAGCGTTGCCGGGGAGGTCAAAAACATTCAGTACTTC. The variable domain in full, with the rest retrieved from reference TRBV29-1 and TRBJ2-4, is SAVISQKPSRDICQRGTSLTIQCQVDSQVTMMFWYRQQPGQSLTLIATANQGSEATYESGFVIDKFPISRPNLTFSTLTVSNMSPEDSSIYLCSVAGEVKNIQYFGAGTRLSVL.

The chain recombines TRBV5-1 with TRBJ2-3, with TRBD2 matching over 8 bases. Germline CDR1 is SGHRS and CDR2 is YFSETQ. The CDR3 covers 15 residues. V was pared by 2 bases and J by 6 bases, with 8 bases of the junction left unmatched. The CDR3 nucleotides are TGCGCCAGCAGCTTCCGGAGCGGGAGCCAGGATACGCAGTATTTT. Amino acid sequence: CASSFRSGSQDTQYF.

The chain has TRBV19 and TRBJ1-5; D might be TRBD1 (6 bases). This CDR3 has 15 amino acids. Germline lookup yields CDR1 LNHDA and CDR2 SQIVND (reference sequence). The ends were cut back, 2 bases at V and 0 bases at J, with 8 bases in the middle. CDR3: CASSIRGYSNQPQHF. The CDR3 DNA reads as TGTGCCAGTAGTATAAGGGGGTATAGCAATCAGCCCCAGCATTTT.